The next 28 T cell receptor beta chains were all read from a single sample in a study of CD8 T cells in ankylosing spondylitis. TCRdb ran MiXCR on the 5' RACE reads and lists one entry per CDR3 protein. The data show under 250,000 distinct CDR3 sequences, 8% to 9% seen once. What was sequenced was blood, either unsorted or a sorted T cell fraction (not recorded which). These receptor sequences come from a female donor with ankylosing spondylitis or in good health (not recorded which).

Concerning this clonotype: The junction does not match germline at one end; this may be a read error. The CDR3 sequence is CAGSVDTQYF. The CDR3 DNA sequence: TGTGCCGGCAGCGTAGATACGCAGTATTTT. This chain joins TRBV7-9 and TRBJ2-3, with D uncertain. The germline gives CDR1 SEHNR, CDR2 FQNEAQ (reference sequence). The CDR3 contains 10 residues.

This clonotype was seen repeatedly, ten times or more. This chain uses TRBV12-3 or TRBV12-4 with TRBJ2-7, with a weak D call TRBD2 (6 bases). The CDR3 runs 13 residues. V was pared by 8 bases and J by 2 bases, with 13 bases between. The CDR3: CASGREDTYEQYF. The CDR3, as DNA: TGTGCCAGCGGAAGGGAGGATACCTACGAGCAGTACTTC.

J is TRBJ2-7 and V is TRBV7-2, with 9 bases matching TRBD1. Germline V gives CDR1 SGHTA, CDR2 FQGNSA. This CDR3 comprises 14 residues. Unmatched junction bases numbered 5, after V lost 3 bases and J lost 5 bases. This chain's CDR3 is CASSFVDRGDEQYF. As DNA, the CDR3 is TGTGCCAGCAGCTTCGTTGACAGGGGGGACGAGCAGTACTTC.

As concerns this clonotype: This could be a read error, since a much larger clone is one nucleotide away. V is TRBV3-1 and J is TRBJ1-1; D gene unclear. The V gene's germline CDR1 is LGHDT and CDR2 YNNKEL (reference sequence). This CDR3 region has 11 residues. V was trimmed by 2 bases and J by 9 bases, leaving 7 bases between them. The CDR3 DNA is TGTGCCAGCAGCCAACGTGGGCAAGCTTTCTTT. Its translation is CASSQRGQAFF.

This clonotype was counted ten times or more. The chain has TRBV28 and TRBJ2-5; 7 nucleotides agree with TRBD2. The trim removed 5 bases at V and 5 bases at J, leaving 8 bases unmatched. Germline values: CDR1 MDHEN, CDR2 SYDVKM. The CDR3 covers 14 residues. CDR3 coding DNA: TGTGCCAGCAGTACCCCAGCGGGGCATGAGACCCAGTACTTC. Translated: CASSTPAGHETQYF.

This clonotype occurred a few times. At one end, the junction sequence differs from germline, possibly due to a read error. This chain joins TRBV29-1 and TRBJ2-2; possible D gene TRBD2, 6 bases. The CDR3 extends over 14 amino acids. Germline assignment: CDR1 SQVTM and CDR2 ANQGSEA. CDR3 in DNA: TGCGGCGTTGATAGAATAGCGGACACCGGGGAGCTGTTTTTT. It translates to CGVDRIADTGELFF.

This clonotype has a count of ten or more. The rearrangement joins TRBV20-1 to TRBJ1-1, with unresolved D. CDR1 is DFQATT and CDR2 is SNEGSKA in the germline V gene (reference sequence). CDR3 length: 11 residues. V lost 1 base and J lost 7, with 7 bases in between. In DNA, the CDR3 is TGCAGTGCTAGAGTAACCAGTGAAGCTTTCTTT. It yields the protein CSARVTSEAFF.

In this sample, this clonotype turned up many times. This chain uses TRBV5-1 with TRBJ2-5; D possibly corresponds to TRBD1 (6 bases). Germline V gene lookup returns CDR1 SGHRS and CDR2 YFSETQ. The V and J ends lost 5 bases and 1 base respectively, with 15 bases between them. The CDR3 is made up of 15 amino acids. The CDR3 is CASSRGGGAQETQYF. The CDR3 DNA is TGCGCCAGCAGTCGTGGGGGCGGAGCCCAAGAGACCCAGTACTTC.

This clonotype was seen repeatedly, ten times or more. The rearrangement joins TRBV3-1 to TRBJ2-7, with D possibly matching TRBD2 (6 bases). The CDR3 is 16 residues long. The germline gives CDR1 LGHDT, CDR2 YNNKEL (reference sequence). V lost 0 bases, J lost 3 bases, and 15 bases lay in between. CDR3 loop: CASSQDRVRGYYEQYF. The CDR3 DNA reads TGTGCCAGCAGCCAAGACAGGGTGCGGGGATACTACGAGCAGTACTTC.

CDR3 DNA: TGCAGTGCTAGAGATCGCGGGGGAGGGATTCACACCGGGGAGCTGTTTTTT. Encoded protein: CSARDRGGGIHTGELFF. The chain carries TRBV20-1 and TRBJ2-2, with 7 bases matching TRBD2. The CDR3 has 17 residues. The trim removed 0 bases at V and 3 bases at J, leaving 10 bases unmatched. Germline values: CDR1 DFQATT, CDR2 SNEGSKA (reference sequence).

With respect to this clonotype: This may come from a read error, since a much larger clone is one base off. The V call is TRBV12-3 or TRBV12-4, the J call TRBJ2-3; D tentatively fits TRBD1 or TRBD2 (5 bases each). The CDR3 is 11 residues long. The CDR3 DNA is TGTACCAGCAGGGAGAGAGATACGCAGTATTTT. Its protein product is CTSRERDTQYF.

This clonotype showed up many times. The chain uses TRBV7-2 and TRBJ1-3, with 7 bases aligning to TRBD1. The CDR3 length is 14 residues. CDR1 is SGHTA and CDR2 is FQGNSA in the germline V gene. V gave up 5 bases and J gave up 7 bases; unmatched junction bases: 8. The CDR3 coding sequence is TGTGCCAGCAGCCCATGGACGGACAGGAACACCATATATTTT. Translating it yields CASSPWTDRNTIYF.

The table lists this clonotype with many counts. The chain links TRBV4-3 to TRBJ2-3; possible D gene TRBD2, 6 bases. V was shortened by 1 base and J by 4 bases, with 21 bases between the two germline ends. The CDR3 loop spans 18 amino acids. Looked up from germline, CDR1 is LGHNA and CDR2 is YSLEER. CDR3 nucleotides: TGCGCCAGCAGCCAAGTTTCAGGAGGGCCCTTGGGCGCAGATACGCAGTATTTT. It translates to CASSQVSGGPLGADTQYF.

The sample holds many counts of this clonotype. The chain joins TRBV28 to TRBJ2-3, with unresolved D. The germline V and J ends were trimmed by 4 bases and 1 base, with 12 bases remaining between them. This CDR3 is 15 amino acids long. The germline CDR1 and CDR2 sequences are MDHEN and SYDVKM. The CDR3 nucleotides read TGTGCCAGCAGTTACTTGGTCATGGGCACAGATACGCAGTATTTT. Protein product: CASSYLVMGTDTQYF.

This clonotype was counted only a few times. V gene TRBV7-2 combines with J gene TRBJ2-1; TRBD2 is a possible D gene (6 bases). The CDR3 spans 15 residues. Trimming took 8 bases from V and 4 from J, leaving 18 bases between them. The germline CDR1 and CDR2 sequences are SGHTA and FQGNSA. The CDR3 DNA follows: TGTGCCAGCGTCAGACGGAGGGGTCTTTACAATGAGCAGTTCTTC. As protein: CASVRRRGLYNEQFF.

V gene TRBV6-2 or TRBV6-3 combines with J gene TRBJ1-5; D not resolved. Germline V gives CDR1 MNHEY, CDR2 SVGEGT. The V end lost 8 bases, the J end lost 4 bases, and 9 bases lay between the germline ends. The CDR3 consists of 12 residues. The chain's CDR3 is CASGTRNQPQHF. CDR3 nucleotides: TGTGCCAGCGGTACCCGAAATCAGCCCCAGCATTTT.

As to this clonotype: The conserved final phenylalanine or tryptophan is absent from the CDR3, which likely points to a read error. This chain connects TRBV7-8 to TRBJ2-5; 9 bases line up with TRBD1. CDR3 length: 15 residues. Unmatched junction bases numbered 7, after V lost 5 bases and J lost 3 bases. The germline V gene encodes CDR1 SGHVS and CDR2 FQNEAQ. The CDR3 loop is CASSTPGQGKETQYV. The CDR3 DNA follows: TGTGCCAGCAGCACCCCGGGACAGGGCAAAGAGACCCAGTACGTC.

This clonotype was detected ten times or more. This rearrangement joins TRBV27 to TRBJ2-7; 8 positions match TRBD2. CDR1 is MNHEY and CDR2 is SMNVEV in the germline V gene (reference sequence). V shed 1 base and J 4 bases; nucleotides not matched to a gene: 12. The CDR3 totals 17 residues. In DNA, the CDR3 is TGTGCCAGCAGTTTATATTATCATAGCGGGAACCAATACGAGCAGTACTTC. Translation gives CASSLYYHSGNQYEQYF.

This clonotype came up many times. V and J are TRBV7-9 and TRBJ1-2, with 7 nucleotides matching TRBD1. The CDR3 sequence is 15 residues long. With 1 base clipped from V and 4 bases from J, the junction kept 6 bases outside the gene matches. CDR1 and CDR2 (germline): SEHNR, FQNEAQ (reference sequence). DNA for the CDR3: TGTGCCAGCAGCTTAGGGGACAGCTTCATCTATGGCTACACCTTC. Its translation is CASSLGDSFIYGYTF.

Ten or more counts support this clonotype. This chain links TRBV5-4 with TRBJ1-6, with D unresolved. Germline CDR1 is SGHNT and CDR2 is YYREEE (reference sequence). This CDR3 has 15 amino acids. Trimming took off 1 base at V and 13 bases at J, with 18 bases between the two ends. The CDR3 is CASSLMDGNSSPLHF. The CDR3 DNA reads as TGTGCCAGCAGCTTGATGGACGGTAATTCATCGCCCCTCCACTTT.

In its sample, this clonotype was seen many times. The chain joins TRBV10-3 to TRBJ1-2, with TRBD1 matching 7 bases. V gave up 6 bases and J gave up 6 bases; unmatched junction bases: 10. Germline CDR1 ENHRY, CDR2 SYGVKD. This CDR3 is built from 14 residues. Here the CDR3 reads CAIRARTGQNGYTF. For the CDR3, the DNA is TGTGCCATCAGAGCAAGGACAGGCCAGAATGGCTACACCTTC.

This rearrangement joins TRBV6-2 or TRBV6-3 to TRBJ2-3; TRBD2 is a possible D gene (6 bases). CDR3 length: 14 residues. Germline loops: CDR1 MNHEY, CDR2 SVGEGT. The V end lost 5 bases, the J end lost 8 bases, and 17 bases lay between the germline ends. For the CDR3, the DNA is TGTGCCAGCAGTACGGCGGGAACCACCGGTACGCAGTATTTT. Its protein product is CASSTAGTTGTQYF.

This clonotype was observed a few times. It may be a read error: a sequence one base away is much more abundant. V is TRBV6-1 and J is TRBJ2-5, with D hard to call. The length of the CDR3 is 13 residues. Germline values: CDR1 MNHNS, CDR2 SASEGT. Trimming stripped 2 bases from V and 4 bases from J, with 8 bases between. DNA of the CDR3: TGTGCCAGCAGTGAACTCTGCCGAGAGACCCAGTACTTC. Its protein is CASSELCRETQYF.

The DNA of the CDR3 is TGTGCCAGCAGTTATCACAGGTCCTACGAGCAGTACTTC. Translating gives CASSYHRSYEQYF. The chain employs TRBV6-2 or TRBV6-3 and TRBJ2-7, with D maybe TRBD1 (5 bases). The CDR3 sequence is 13 residues long. Germline V gene sequence: CDR1 MNHEY, CDR2 SVGEGT. V was pared by 3 bases and J by 1 base, with 7 bases between.

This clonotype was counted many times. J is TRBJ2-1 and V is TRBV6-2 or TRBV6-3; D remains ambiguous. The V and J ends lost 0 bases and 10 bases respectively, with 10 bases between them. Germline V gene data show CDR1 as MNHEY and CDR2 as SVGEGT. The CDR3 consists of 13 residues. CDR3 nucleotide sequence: TGTGCCAGCAGTTACTCCAGACTGTACGAGCAGTTCTTC. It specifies CASSYSRLYEQFF.

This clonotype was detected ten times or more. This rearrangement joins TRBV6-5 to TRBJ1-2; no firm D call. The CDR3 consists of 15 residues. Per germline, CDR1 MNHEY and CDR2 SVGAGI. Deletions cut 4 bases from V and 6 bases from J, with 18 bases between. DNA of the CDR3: TGTGCCAGCAGTTCCATCAAATGGACGGGGAATGGCTACACCTTC. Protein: CASSSIKWTGNGYTF.

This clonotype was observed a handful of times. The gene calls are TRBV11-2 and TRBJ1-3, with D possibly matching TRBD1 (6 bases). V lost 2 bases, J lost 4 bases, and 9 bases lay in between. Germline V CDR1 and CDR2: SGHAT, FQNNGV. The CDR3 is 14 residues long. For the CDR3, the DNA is TGTGCCAGCAGCTTACGGACAGCCGGAAACACCATATATTTT. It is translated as CASSLRTAGNTIYF.

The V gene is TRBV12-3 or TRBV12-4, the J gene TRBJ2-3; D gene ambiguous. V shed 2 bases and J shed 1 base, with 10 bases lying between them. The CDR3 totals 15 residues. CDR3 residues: CASSLRSARTDTQYF. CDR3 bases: TGTGCCAGCAGTTTACGCAGCGCCCGCACAGATACGCAGTATTTT.